This TCR beta chain was obtained from a study of shared clonotypes between healthy human individuals. CDR1 is SNHLY, CDR2 FYNNEI, per germline. The V end was cut by 6 bases, the J end by 8 bases, with 17 bases between. The CDR3 has 14 residues. Libraries were prepared by immunoSEQ multiplex PCR; TCRdb keeps only in-frame clonotypes and omits some of them. The table has roughly 1,500,000 clones, about 98.5% seen once. Findings and caveats of the study: Generally, estimated richness proved larger in naive subsets than it did in memory subsets.

This clone was observed a single time. Its antigen is unknown. The chain carries TRBV2 and TRBJ2-1; tentatively, D is TRBD1 (6 bases). This clonotype was obtained from a man between 25 and 39 years old in good health. Sequenced input: naive CD4+ T cells sorted from blood. The subset was: CD45RA+ positively selected. CDR3 sequence (DNA): TGTGCCAGCAGGTTTGGCCTGGGGGCTGATGAGCAGTTCTTC. Translating it yields CASRFGLGADEQFF.